A selection of T cell receptor beta chains follows, all from one sample in a study of blood T cell repertoires in COVID-19. Data came from immunoSEQ multiplex PCR; TCRdb stores just in-frame clones and leaves some out. The table shows fewer than 150,000 clones, with almost 85% occurring only once. Source material: peripheral blood. The receptors were sampled from a human donor in a cohort sampled during active COVID-19. Each CDR3 is given without its conserved first and last residue. Each record gives: clone size, J gene, V gene, CDR3 protein. The size field is filled for only some rows; it gives once, few, many or a size class.

>-|TRBJ2-3|TRBV7-8
ASSLGLAGGLGDTQY
>once|TRBJ2-7|TRBV21-1
ASSAPRGSGGMYEQY
>-|TRBJ2-1|TRBV5-8
ASGSGTGGYNEQF
>-|TRBJ2-2|TRBV6-4
ATGESSNTGELF
>-|TRBJ1-3|TRBV6-1
ASSDSHRSGNTIY
>-|TRBJ1-1|TRBV7-9
ASSESGGPPINTEAF
>-|TRBJ2-3|TRBV3-1/TRBV3-2
ASSQPLAGAAADTQY
>-|TRBJ1-1|TRBV19
ASSPGTGWRRPAAEAF
>once|TRBJ2-1|TRBV9
ASMPGSGGANEQF
>-|TRBJ1-1|TRBV27
ASSLYGLTEAF
>-|TRBJ2-5|TRBV4-1
ASSPLAGGRGTQY
>-|TRBJ1-2|TRBV7-8
ASSLSKQGRGYGYT
>-|TRBJ1-1|TRBV7-8
ASSLARRTTEAF
>-|TRBJ1-6|TRBV11-1
ASSLGGQNSPLH
>-|TRBJ1-1|TRBV18
ASSPQALQGRRTEAF
>-|TRBJ1-4|TRBV2
ATGTENEKLF
>-|TRBJ1-4|TRBV28
ASSLGTPEKLF
>-|TRBJ2-7|TRBV5-5
ASSPRGDRVSYEQY
>-|TRBJ2-7|TRBV11-2
ASSLSQSPYEQY
>-|TRBJ2-1|TRBV2
ASRGLAGGSSYNEQF
>-|TRBJ2-1|TRBV5-1
ASSLTSTGWNEQF
>-|TRBJ1-2|TRBV19
ASSIATGGDYGYT
>-|TRBJ1-5|TRBV10-3
AISVDRDQPQH
>-|TRBJ2-5|TRBV6-5
ASSLPGILETQY
>-|TRBJ1-3|TRBV2
ASAGDSGNTIY
>-|TRBJ1-1|TRBV15
ATSRWGGVMAF
>-|TRBJ2-7|TRBV6-4
ASSRTGGNEQY
>once|TRBJ1-4|TRBV7-6
ASSLGDSVDEKLF